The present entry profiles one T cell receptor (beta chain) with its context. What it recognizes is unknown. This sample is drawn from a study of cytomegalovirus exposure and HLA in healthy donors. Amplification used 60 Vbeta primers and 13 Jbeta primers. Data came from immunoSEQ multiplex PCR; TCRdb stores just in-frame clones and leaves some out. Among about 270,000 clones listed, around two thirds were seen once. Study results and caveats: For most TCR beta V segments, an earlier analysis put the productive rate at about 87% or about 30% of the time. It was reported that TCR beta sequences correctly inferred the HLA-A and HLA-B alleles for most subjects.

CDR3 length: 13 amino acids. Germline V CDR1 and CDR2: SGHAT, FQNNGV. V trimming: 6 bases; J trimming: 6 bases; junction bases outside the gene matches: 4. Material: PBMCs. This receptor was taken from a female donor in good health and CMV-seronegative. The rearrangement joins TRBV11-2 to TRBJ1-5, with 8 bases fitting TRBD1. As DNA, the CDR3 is TGTGCCAGCAGGGCAGGGGGCGGTCAGCCCCAGCATTTT. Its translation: CASRAGGGQPQHF.